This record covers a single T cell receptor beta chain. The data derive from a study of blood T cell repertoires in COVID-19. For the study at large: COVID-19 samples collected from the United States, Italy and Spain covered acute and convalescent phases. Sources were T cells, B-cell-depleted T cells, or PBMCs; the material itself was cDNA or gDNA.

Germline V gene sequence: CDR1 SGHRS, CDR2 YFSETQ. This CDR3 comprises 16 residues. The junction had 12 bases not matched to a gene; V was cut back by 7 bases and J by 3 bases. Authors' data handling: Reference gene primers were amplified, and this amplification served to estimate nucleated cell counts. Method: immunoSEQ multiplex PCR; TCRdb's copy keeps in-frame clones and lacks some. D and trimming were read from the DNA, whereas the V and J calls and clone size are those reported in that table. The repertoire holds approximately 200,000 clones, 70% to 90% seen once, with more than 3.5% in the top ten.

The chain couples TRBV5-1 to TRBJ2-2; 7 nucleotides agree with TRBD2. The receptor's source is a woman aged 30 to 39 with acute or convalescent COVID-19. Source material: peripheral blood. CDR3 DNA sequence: TGCGCCAGCCGCCTTAATGGCGGGAGTGACACCGGGGAGCTGTTTTTT. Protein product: CASRLNGGSDTGELFF.